A selection of T cell receptor beta chains follows, all from one sample in a study of spatial heterogeneity in lung cancer. Via MiXCR, TCRdb re-called the 5' RACE reads, giving one row per CDR3 protein. The sample includes 36,000 or so distinct CDR3 sequences, less than 5.5% of them seen just once. This specimen consisted of PBMCs, obtained at surgery. These receptors were collected from a female donor with early-stage non-small cell lung cancer. The CDR3 runs from the conserved cysteine through the conserved F or W. D genes are given only for firm matches. Size is omitted from some rows. Given values are once, few, many or a class for expanded clones.

>few|NA|TRBJ1-1|TRBV4-1
TGCGCCAGCAGCCGCGTTTGGGGGATCGACACTGAAGCTTTCTTT
CASSRVWGIDTEAFF
>few|TRBD2|TRBJ2-3|TRBV9
TGTGCCAGCAGCGTGAGCGGGGGGGCAACAGATACGCAGTATTTT
CASSVSGGATDTQYF
>few|NA|TRBJ2-7|TRBV28
TGTGCCAGCAGGACGGGGGGCGCCTTCTCCGAGCAGTACTTC
CASRTGGAFSEQYF
>many|NA|TRBJ2-6|TRBV10-3
TGTGCCATCAGTGAGCAAGCGCTCTCTGGGGCCAACGTCCTGACTTTC
CAISEQALSGANVLTF
>few|NA|TRBJ2-5|TRBV9
TGTGCCAGCAGCTCCTCCTGGGGTCGTAGGGCCTCCCAGTACTTC
CASSSSWGRRASQYF
>many|NA|TRBJ2-5|TRBV20-1
TGCAGTGCTAGAGATAATCTTGGGACCCAGTACTTC
CSARDNLGTQYF
>few|TRBD2|TRBJ2-1|TRBV18
TGTGCCAGCTCACCAGGTGGGACTAGCGGGATGAATGAGCAGTTCTTC
CASSPGGTSGMNEQFF
>NA|TRBD1|TRBJ2-6|TRBV6-5
TGTGCCAGCAGCCCTGGGGACAGGGTTTTTGGGGCCAACGTCCTGACTTTC
CASSPGDRVFGANVLTF
>many|NA|TRBJ2-7|TRBV6-2/TRBV6-3
TGTGCCAGCAGTTACGTACTCTACGAGCAGTACTTC
CASSYVLYEQYF
>few|NA|TRBJ2-7|TRBV28
TGTGCCAGCAGTTTCCGCGGGGGCCTTGGGTACTTC
CASSFRGGLGYF
>many|NA|TRBJ1-1|TRBV7-8
TGTGCCAGCAGCTTAGCGGTCGGCTACACTGAAGCTTTCTTT
CASSLAVGYTEAFF
>NA|TRBD2|TRBJ2-5|TRBV14
TGTGCCAGCAGCCAAGGCGGGACTAGCGGGGGCATATTCCAAGAGACCCAGTACTTC
CASSQGGTSGGIFQETQYF
>many|TRBD1|TRBJ2-4|TRBV11-2
TGTGCCAGCAGCTTCCTCCGGGACAGGAAAAACATTCAGTACTTC
CASSFLRDRKNIQYF
>many|NA|TRBJ1-4|TRBV5-1
TGCGCCAGCAGCTTGGTGACTACAGGGCGTGAAAAACTGTTTTTT
CASSLVTTGREKLFF
>NA|NA|TRBJ2-1|TRBV29-1
TGCAGCGTCGAAAGACGGGACCGTTACAATGAGCAGTTCTTC
CSVERRDRYNEQFF
>many|TRBD1|TRBJ2-5|TRBV20-1
TGCAGTGCTAGAGATCTGGGGACAGGGCAAGAGACCCAGTACTTC
CSARDLGTGQETQYF
>many|NA|TRBJ2-7|TRBV11-2
TGTGCCAGCAGCTTAGCCGGGGACTACGAGCAGTACTTC
CASSLAGDYEQYF
>few|NA|TRBJ1-1|TRBV3-1
TGTGCCAGCAGCCAAGCAGGGCCCACTGAAGCTTTCTTT
CASSQAGPTEAFF
>many|NA|TRBJ2-1|TRBV7-2
TGTGCCAGCAGCTTAGTCGGGACGCCGCTCTCCTACAATGAGCAGTTCTTC
CASSLVGTPLSYNEQFF
>few|NA|TRBJ2-3|TRBV3-1
TGTGCCAGCAGCCAAGATCGTCTTTCGAGTACGCAGTATTTT
CASSQDRLSSTQYF
>few|TRBD1|TRBJ2-1|TRBV5-4
TGTGCCAGCAGCCTTCGGACAGGGGGCTCCTACAATGAGCAGTTCTTC
CASSLRTGGSYNEQFF
>few|NA|TRBJ1-3|TRBV20-1
TGCAGTGCTACAGACCGACTCTCTGGAAACACCATATATTTT
CSATDRLSGNTIYF
>many|TRBD1|TRBJ2-7|TRBV9
TGTGCCAGCAGCGGGACAGGGAGCTCCTACGAGCAGTACTTC
CASSGTGSSYEQYF
>many|NA|TRBJ2-1|TRBV3-1
TGTGCCAGCAGCCATTGGTCTAGGGAACCCTACAATGAGCAGTTCTTC
CASSHWSREPYNEQFF
>NA|NA|TRBJ1-5|TRBV4-2
TGTGCCAGCAGCCAACGGTGGGCGGAGGATTACGATCAGCCCCAGCATTTT
CASSQRWAEDYDQPQHF
>many|NA|TRBJ2-3|TRBV6-5
TGTGCCAGCAGTACTGGGACGAATTTTGCAGATACGCAGTATTTT
CASSTGTNFADTQYF
>NA|TRBD2|TRBJ2-1|TRBV5-6
TGTGCCAGCAGCCGACGACTAGCGCCTTCCTACAATGAGCAGTTCTTC
CASSRRLAPSYNEQFF
>many|TRBD1|TRBJ1-6|TRBV20-1
TGCAGTGCTTCACAGGGGCCAGCGAGGGATTCACCCCTCCACTTT
CSASQGPARDSPLHF
>many|NA|TRBJ1-2|TRBV12-3/TRBV12-4
TGTGCCAGCAGTTTACGATACGGCTATGGCTACACCTTC
CASSLRYGYGYTF
>NA|NA|TRBJ1-2|TRBV18
TGTGCCAGCTCACCGGAAACAGGCTATGGCTACACCTTC
CASSPETGYGYTF
>many|TRBD1|TRBJ2-2|TRBV2
TGTGCCGTAGGGGACAGTTTATCCGGGGAGCTGTTTTTT
CAVGDSLSGELFF
>many|NA|TRBJ2-3|TRBV10-3
TGTGCCATCAGTGAGTCTCGCGGCACAGATACGCAGTATTTT
CAISESRGTDTQYF
>few|TRBD2|TRBJ2-2|TRBV20-1
TGCAGTGCTCGGCGCCGACTAGCGGGGAACACCGGGGAGCTGTTTTTT
CSARRRLAGNTGELFF
>many|TRBD2|TRBJ2-5|TRBV12-3/TRBV12-4
TGTGCCAGCAGTCCAGGACTAGCGGGAGTTGAGACCCAGTACTTC
CASSPGLAGVETQYF
>many|NA|TRBJ1-1|TRBV4-3
TGCGCCAGCAGCCAAGATATTTCCGGGGGCACTGAAGCTTTCTTT
CASSQDISGGTEAFF
>many|NA|TRBJ2-1|TRBV2
TGTGCCAGCAGCCTCGAGCGAAGTGAGAATGAGCAGTTCTTC
CASSLERSENEQFF
>many|NA|TRBJ1-2|TRBV4-2
TGTGCCAGCAGCCAAGAATCCACACTTGGCTACACCTTC
CASSQESTLGYTF
>few|NA|TRBJ2-2|TRBV7-2
TGTGCCAGCAGCTTACAGTACACCGGGGAGCTGTTTTTT
CASSLQYTGELFF
>few|NA|TRBJ1-2|TRBV4-1
TGCGCCAGCAGCCTCATCACCCGCCAGAGAACCTATGGCTACACCTTC
CASSLITRQRTYGYTF
>many|TRBD1|TRBJ1-2|TRBV9
TGTGCCAGCAGCGCCACCGGGACAGGGGCCTTGGGCTACACCTTC
CASSATGTGALGYTF
>many|NA|TRBJ1-1|TRBV7-2
TGTGCCAGCAGCTTATACAGCTCCAGGACTGAAGCTTTCTTT
CASSLYSSRTEAFF
>NA|NA|TRBJ2-3|TRBV11-2
TGTGCCAGCAGAGTGGGTCAGGGAATAGATACGCAGTATTTT
CASRVGQGIDTQYF
>many|TRBD2|TRBJ2-7|TRBV20-1
TGCAGTGCTCCTCCTCTAGCGGGAGTCAGAAACGAGCAGTACTTC
CSAPPLAGVRNEQYF
>NA|NA|TRBJ1-6|TRBV5-5
TGTGCCAGCAGCTTACCCGACCGCCCGCCCCTCCACTTT
CASSLPDRPPLHF
>many|TRBD1|TRBJ2-5|TRBV13
TGTGCCAGCAGCTCGGACAGGGGGAAGGAGACCCAGTACTTC
CASSSDRGKETQYF
>many|TRBD1|TRBJ1-5|TRBV19
TGTGCCAGTAGTAGCCCCCCGGGACAGGGAAGCAATCAGCCCCAGCATTTT
CASSSPPGQGSNQPQHF
>few|NA|TRBJ1-5|TRBV5-1
TGCGCCAGCGCCCAGGGTGTGGGCAATCAGCCCCAGCATTTT
CASAQGVGNQPQHF
>many|NA|TRBJ2-5|TRBV12-3/TRBV12-4
TGTGCCAGCAGACGGAGCAGTCGCGAGACCCAGTACTTC
CASRRSSRETQYF
>many|TRBD1|TRBJ2-6|TRBV4-3
TGCGCCAGCAGCCAAGATCTACCCGGGACAGGGGGCTCTGGGGCCAACGTCCTGACTTTC
CASSQDLPGTGGSGANVLTF
>NA|NA|TRBJ1-1|TRBV27
TGTGCCAGCAGTTTAAATCGGAACACTGAAGCTTTCTTT
CASSLNRNTEAFF
>many|NA|TRBJ1-2|TRBV5-1
TGCGCCAGCAGCGGGGGACACCCTAACTATGGCTACACCTTC
CASSGGHPNYGYTF
>many|TRBD1|TRBJ2-4|TRBV10-2
TGCGCCAGCAGAGCCGGGACAGCGTGGGTAGGGGACATTCAGTACTTC
CASRAGTAWVGDIQYF